The clone carrying this TCR beta chain came up a few times. Its antigen is not identified. The data were taken from a study of molecular identifiers for immune sequencing clone quantification. Study conclusions and caveats: Same-barcode identical TCR molecules could make highly expanded clones look smaller than they are. Amid over 900,000 naive cells, spiked Jurkat TCR RNA from one cell was reportedly still detectable.

Sorted cells numbering roughly 18,000 to 1,000,000, with 10%, 30% or 50% RNA, yielded the naive CD8 libraries. Sorting captured naive CD8 T cells as CD8+CD4-CCR7+CD45RA+. CDR3 length equals 17 residues. In germline, CDR1 is DFQATT, CDR2 SNEGSKA (reference sequence). V was pared by 4 bases and J by 2 bases, with 23 bases between. TCRdb re-called the PCR reads through MiXCR, storing one row per CDR3 protein. The repertoire holds more than 250,000 distinct CDR3 sequences, with about a fifth as singletons. This clonotype was obtained from a human donor in good health. Some libraries in this study had Jurkat cell RNA spiked in. The genes are TRBV20-1 and TRBJ2-5; no clear D gene. The sample was naive CD8+ T cells from blood, with Jurkat cell RNA spiked in. The subset denotes: FACS-sorted CD8+CD4-CCR7+CD45RA+ naive T cells. In DNA form, the CDR3 reads TGCAGTGCTATATTCCTCGTAAACTCCTTGTCTCAAGAGACCCAGTACTTC. Translated: CSAIFLVNSLSQETQYF.